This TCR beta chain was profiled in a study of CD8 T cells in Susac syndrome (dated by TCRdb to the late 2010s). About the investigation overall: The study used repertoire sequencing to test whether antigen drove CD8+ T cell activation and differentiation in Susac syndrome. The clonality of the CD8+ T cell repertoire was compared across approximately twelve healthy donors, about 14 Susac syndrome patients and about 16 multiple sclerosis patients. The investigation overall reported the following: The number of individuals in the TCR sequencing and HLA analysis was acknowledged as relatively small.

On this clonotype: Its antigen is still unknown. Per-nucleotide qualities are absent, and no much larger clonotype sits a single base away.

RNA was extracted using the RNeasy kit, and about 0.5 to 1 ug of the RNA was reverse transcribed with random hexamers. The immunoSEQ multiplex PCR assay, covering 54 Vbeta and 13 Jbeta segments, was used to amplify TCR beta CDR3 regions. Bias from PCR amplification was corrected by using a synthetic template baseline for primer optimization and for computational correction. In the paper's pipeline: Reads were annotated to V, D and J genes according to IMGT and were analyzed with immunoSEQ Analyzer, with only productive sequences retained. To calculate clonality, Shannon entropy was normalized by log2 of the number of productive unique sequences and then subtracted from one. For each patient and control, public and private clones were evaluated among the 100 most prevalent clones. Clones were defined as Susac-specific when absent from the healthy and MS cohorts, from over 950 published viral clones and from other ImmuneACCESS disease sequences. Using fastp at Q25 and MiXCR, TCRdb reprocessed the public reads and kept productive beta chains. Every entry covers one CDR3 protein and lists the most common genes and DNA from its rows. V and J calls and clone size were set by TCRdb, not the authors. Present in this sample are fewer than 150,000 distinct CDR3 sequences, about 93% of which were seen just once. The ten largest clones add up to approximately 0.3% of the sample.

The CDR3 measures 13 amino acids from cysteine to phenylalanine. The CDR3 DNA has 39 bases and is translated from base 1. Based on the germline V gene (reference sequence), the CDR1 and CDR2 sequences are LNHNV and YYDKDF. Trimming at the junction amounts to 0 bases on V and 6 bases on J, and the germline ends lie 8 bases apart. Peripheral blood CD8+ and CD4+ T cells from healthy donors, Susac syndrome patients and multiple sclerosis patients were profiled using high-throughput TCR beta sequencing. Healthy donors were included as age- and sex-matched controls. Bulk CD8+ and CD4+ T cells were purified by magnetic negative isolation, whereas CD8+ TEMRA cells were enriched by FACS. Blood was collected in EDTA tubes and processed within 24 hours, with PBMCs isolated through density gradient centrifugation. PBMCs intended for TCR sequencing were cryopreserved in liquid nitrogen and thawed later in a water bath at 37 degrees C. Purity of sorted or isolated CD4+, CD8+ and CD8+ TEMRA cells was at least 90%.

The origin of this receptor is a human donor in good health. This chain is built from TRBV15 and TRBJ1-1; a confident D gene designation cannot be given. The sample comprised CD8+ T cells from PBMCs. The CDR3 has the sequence CATSRDRLSEAFF. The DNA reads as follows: TGTGCCACCAGCAGAGACAGGCTGTCTGAAGCTTTCTTT.